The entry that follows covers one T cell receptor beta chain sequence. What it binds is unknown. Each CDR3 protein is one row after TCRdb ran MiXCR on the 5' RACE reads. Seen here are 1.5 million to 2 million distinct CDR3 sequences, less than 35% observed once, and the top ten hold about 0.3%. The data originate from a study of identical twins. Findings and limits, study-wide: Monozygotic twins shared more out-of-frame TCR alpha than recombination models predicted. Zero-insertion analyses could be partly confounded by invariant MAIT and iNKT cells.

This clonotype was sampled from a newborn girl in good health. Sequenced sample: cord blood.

The CDR3 coding sequence is TGTGCCAGCAGTCAAGGGACAGGGTTCTATGGCTACACCTTC. This gives the protein CASSQGTGFYGYTF. The chain is built from TRBV27 and TRBJ1-2; 9 nucleotides agree with TRBD1. Per germline, CDR1 MNHEY and CDR2 SMNVEV (reference sequence). The CDR3 runs to 14 residues. Trimming at V came to 5 bases and at J to 4 bases, leaving 5 bases not matched to a gene.